This T cell receptor beta chain was identified during a study of T cells in narcolepsy. The overall study: Healthy controls were enrolled alongside patients with narcolepsy type 1 or type 2.

Trimming took off 1 base at V and 7 bases at J, with 11 bases between the two ends. The CDR3 is 15 amino acids. Germline lookup yields CDR1 LNHDA and CDR2 SQIVND (reference sequence). Assay: immunoSEQ multiplex PCR; the TCRdb copy retains only in-frame clones and omits some. This table has 25,000 to 35,000 clones, almost 90% appearing once. The clonotype was recovered from a human donor with narcolepsy. The genes are TRBV19 and TRBJ1-6, with D possibly matching TRBD1 (6 bases). Sequences were obtained from CD45RA- memory CD4+ T cells from PBMCs. DNA of the CDR3: TGTGCCAGTAGTATAGCAGGGGCGGAGAATTCACCCCTCCACTTT. This gives the protein CASSIAGAENSPLHF.